This TCR beta chain was found in a study of breast tumors, draining lymph nodes, adjacent tissues. Study outcomes and limitations: Compared with basal-like, luminal-like tumors shared significantly more repertoire with nontumor tissue.

TCRdb recomputed calls from the multiplex PCR reads with MiXCR, one row per CDR3 protein. The profile covers 130,000 or so distinct CDR3 sequences, with roughly 20% appearing a single time and around 2.2% taken by the ten largest. Axillary draining lymph nodes of breast cancer patients supplied the node samples. Comment on this clonotype: What it recognizes is unknown.

CDR1 and CDR2 (germline): MNHEY, SVGAGI. V shed 6 bases and J 5 bases; nucleotides not matched to a gene: 5. CDR3 size: 14 residues. The clonotype comes from a female donor with breast cancer. Some clones in this sample may be carry-over from other donors' samples. The sequencing sample was made of axillary lymph node tissue. This rearrangement joins TRBV6-5 to TRBJ2-1, with TRBD1 matching 9 bases. The chain's CDR3 is CASRPGTGNNEQFF. The CDR3 coding sequence is TGTGCCAGCAGACCTGGGACAGGGAACAATGAGCAGTTCTTC.